One and the same sample provided the 10 T cell receptor beta chains below, sequenced in a study of naive and memory T cell subsets. An oligonucleotide containing a UMI was ligated to the 3' end of TCR cDNA. Ligated cDNA underwent four rounds of PCR with nested alpha and beta constant region primers and SP2. MiXCR was run by TCRdb on the 5' RACE reads, yielding one entry per CDR3 protein. The sample holds 50,000 to 65,000 distinct CDR3 sequences, about 8.3% seen once. These receptors originate from a female donor in good health.

Only a few counts were recorded for this clonotype. This chain links TRBV18 with TRBJ2-3; no clear D. The CDR3 totals 13 residues. V lost 0 bases and J 9 bases, leaving 10 bases between the germline ends. Germline values: CDR1 KGHSH, CDR2 LQKENI. The CDR3 coding sequence is TGTGCCAGCTCACCACCGCCGCCTGGGACGCAGTATTTT. Translation gives CASSPPPPGTQYF.

This clonotype was picked up many times. This chain connects TRBV28 to TRBJ2-7; unclear D gene. V was pared by 4 bases and J by 0 bases, with 10 bases between. This CDR3 is 14 amino acids long. The germline CDR1 and CDR2 sequences are MDHEN and SYDVKM. The CDR3 DNA follows: TGTGCCAGCAGTTCTTTTGTCGGCTCCTACGAGCAGTACTTC. It specifies CASSSFVGSYEQYF.

This clonotype was detected ten times or more. The chain combines TRBV12-5 with TRBJ1-5; a possible D gene is TRBD1 (5 bases). Germline V gene lookup returns CDR1 LGHNT and CDR2 FRNRAP. The CDR3 length is 16 residues. V gave up 0 bases and J gave up 6 bases, with 15 bases separating them. CDR3 DNA: TGTGCTAGTGGTTTGGTACTGTCAGGGACGGCTCAGCCCCAGCATTTT. Translated, it gives CASGLVLSGTAQPQHF.

This clonotype was picked up a small number of times. The chain links TRBV9 to TRBJ1-3; no firm D call. Germline V gives CDR1 SGDLS, CDR2 YYNGEE. V was trimmed by 1 base and J by 1 base, leaving 12 bases between them. This CDR3 comprises 16 residues. The CDR3 protein is CASSVSPQTSGNTIYF. The CDR3 bases are TGTGCCAGCAGCGTATCGCCCCAAACGTCTGGAAACACCATATATTTT.

This sequence joins TRBV6-5 and TRBJ2-7; 8 nucleotides agree with TRBD1. CDR3 size: 13 residues. The germline V gene encodes CDR1 MNHEY and CDR2 SVGAGI. J was trimmed by 2 bases and V by 8 bases; bases with no gene match: 5. This CDR3 reads CASRDRGPYEQYF. CDR3 DNA sequence: TGTGCCAGCCGTGACAGGGGTCCCTACGAGCAGTACTTC.

This clonotype was detected many times. This chain links TRBV19 with TRBJ1-1, with D perhaps matching TRBD1 (5 bases). This CDR3 has 18 amino acids. Germline V gives CDR1 LNHDA, CDR2 SQIVND (reference sequence). The V gene lost 0 bases and the J gene lost 7 bases, with 24 bases spanning the gap. Written as DNA, the CDR3 is TGTGCCAGTAGTATAGATCTATTATTGGAGGGGAAAGCAGATGAAGCTTTCTTT. Its protein product is CASSIDLLLEGKADEAFF.

This clonotype has ten or more counts. An end of the junction does not agree with germline; a read error may underlie this. V gene TRBV7-2 combines with J gene TRBJ1-3, with D unclear. The CDR3 is made up of 14 amino acids. CDR1 and CDR2 from the germline V gene are SGHTA and FQGNSA. CDR3 sequence reads: CASSLAGSVNTIYF. DNA for the CDR3: TGTGCCAGCAGTTTAGCGGGGTCGGTCAACACCATATATTTT.

This clonotype was seen repeatedly, ten times or more. The chain combines TRBV5-4 with TRBJ2-3, with 8 bases identical to TRBD1. The V gene end was trimmed by 0 bases and the J gene end by 2 bases; junction bases not matched to a gene: 2. CDR1 and CDR2 from the germline V gene are SGHNT and YYREEE (reference sequence). The CDR3 sequence is 15 residues long. CDR3 sequence reads: CASSLDRGVTDTQYF. CDR3 coding DNA: TGTGCCAGCAGCTTGGACAGGGGGGTCACAGATACGCAGTATTTT.

In this sample, this clonotype turned up a few times. CDR3 sequence (DNA): TGTGCCAGCAGCCGCTTCGCAGATACGCAGTATTTT. The encoded protein is CASSRFADTQYF. The rearrangement joins TRBV7-2 to TRBJ2-3, with unresolved D. Germline CDR1 SGHTA, CDR2 FQGNSA. V lost 5 bases and J lost 4, with 7 bases in between. The CDR3 loop spans 12 amino acids. Full variable domain (missing parts from reference TRBV7-2 and TRBJ2-3): GAGVSQSPSNKVTEKGKDVELRCDPISGHTALYWYRQSLGQGLEFLIYFQGNSAPDKSGLPSDRFSAERTGGSVSTLTIQRTQQEDSAVYLCASSRFADTQYFGPGTRLTVL.

This clonotype was seen many times. The chain has TRBV20-1 and TRBJ2-5; 8 nucleotides match TRBD1. This CDR3 has 12 residues. Germline V gene lookup returns CDR1 DFQATT and CDR2 SNEGSKA (reference sequence). The J segment lost 5 bases and the V segment lost 6 bases, leaving 5 bases of the junction unmatched. CDR3 amino acids: CSASDREETQYF. The DNA of the CDR3 is TGCAGTGCCTCGGACAGGGAGGAGACCCAGTACTTC.